The 14 T cell receptor beta chains presented below share a single source sample, sequenced in a study of spatial heterogeneity in lung cancer. In TCRdb, the 5' RACE reads were re-called with MiXCR into one record per CDR3 protein. Of tens of thousands of distinct CDR3 sequences in the sample, over 5% were seen once. As for time point: blood at routine non-recurrence follow-up after resection. The sample in question was PBMCs, obtained at follow-up. These receptors were obtained from a female donor with early-stage non-small cell lung cancer.

This clonotype was counted many times. The chain has TRBV28 and TRBJ2-7; TRBD1 agrees at 11 bases. CDR1 is MDHEN, CDR2 SYDVKM, per germline. There are 15 residues in the CDR3. The V gene end was trimmed by 1 base and the J gene end by 4 bases; junction bases not matched to a gene: 3. CDR3 sequence reads: CASSLFGQGAYEQYF. CDR3 coding DNA: TGTGCCAGCAGTTTATTTGGACAGGGGGCTTACGAGCAGTACTTC.

This clonotype was detected ten times or more. The chain carries TRBV7-9 and TRBJ2-7; D is unclear. The CDR3 is 15 amino acids. Germline V gene lookup returns CDR1 SEHNR and CDR2 FQNEAQ (reference sequence). Trimming took off 5 bases at V and 3 bases at J, with 17 bases between the two ends. CDR3 region: CASSPLADGYYEQYF. DNA of the CDR3: TGTGCCAGCAGCCCCCTTGCGGACGGTTACTACGAGCAGTACTTC.

This clonotype appeared many times. The rearrangement joins TRBV12-3 or TRBV12-4 to TRBJ2-2; a weak D match, TRBD1 (5 bases). Trimming took off 3 bases at V and 1 base at J, with 9 bases between the two ends. CDR3 length: 15 residues. In DNA form, the CDR3 reads TGTGCCAGCAGTTTGAACGGACAGAACACCGGGGAGCTGTTTTTT. This codes for CASSLNGQNTGELFF.

The chain employs TRBV3-1 and TRBJ1-1; D gene unclear. Germline values: CDR1 LGHDT, CDR2 YNNKEL (reference sequence). Deletions cut 4 bases from V and 1 base from J, with 10 bases between. CDR3 length equals 14 residues. The CDR3 DNA is TGTGCCAGCAGCCCCCTCATAGGGAACACTGAAGCTTTCTTT. It encodes CASSPLIGNTEAFF.

This clonotype was observed a handful of times. CDR3 protein: CASSTGLTVYQETQYF. CDR3 nucleotides: TGTGCCAGCAGCACAGGACTGACAGTATATCAAGAGACCCAGTACTTC. V and J are TRBV7-9 and TRBJ2-5; either TRBD1 or TRBD2 may supply D (5 bases each). Trimming took off 5 bases at V and 2 bases at J, with 18 bases between the two ends. Germline V gives CDR1 SEHNR, CDR2 FQNEAQ (reference sequence). This CDR3 region has 16 residues. Full variable domain (rest looked up from reference TRBV7-9 and TRBJ2-5): DTGVSQNPRHKITKRGQNVTFRCDPISEHNRLYWYRQTLGQGPEFLTYFQNEAQLEKSRLLSDRFSAERPKGSFSTLEIQRTEQGDSAMYLCASSTGLTVYQETQYFGPGTRLLVL.

This clonotype is categorized as medium-sized. This sequence joins TRBV10-2 and TRBJ2-2; D is undetermined. Germline V gene data show CDR1 as WSHSY and CDR2 as SAAADI. This CDR3 is built from 15 residues. The V gene lost 4 bases and the J gene lost 3 bases, with 12 bases spanning the gap. CDR3 sequence: CASSGVSPHTGELFF. The CDR3 DNA is TGCGCCAGCAGTGGTGTTAGTCCACACACCGGGGAGCTGTTTTTT.

Ten or more counts support this clonotype. The V call is TRBV12-3 or TRBV12-4, the J call TRBJ2-1, with 7 bases that match TRBD2. This CDR3 has 18 amino acids. The V and J ends lost 3 bases and 4 bases, in that order; junction bases with no gene match: 15. The CDR3 protein is CASSFFTFKRDGYNEQFF. CDR3 sequence (DNA): TGTGCCAGCAGTTTCTTTACGTTCAAGCGGGATGGTTACAATGAGCAGTTCTTC.

The J gene is TRBJ2-7, the V gene TRBV20-1; D gene uncertain. V was shortened by 3 bases and J by 3 bases, with 15 bases between the two germline ends. The CDR3 has 14 residues. Germline V gene lookup returns CDR1 DFQATT and CDR2 SNEGSKA (reference sequence). CDR3 DNA: TGCAGTGCTAGTACCCCAATGGTTAGCTACGAGCAGTACTTC. Its protein is CSASTPMVSYEQYF.

The table lists this clonotype with many counts. The chain joins TRBV5-5 to TRBJ2-1; no reliable D call. The CDR3 runs 14 residues. Germline V gives CDR1 SGHKS, CDR2 YYEKEE (reference sequence). The V end lost 0 bases, the J end lost 6 bases, and 10 bases lay between the germline ends. The CDR3 here is CASSLGPNSNEQFF. The CDR3 bases are TGTGCCAGCAGCTTGGGACCGAATAGCAATGAGCAGTTCTTC.

In this sample, this clonotype turned up many times. The rearrangement uses TRBV29-1 and TRBJ2-5, with 12 bases that match TRBD1. The V segment lost 7 bases and the J segment 5 bases; nucleotides outside the gene matches: 8. CDR3 length: 14 residues. The germline CDR1 and CDR2 sequences are SQVTM and ANQGSEA. This CDR3 is CSAPGQGAWETQYF. CDR3 nucleotides: TGCAGCGCTCCGGGACAGGGGGCATGGGAGACCCAGTACTTC. Filled out from reference TRBV29-1 and TRBJ2-5, the complete variable domain reads SAVISQKPSRDICQRGTSLTIQCQVDSQVTMMFWYRQQPGQSLTLIATANQGSEATYESGFVIDKFPISRPNLTFSTLTVSNMSPEDSSIYLCSAPGQGAWETQYFGPGTRLLVL.

In this sample, this clonotype turned up many times. The rearrangement links TRBV7-2 to TRBJ2-1; 7 positions match TRBD1. CDR1 is SGHTA, CDR2 FQGNSA, per germline. Germline trimming cut 5 bases from V and 5 bases from J; bases unmatched to any gene: 12. This CDR3 contains 16 residues. The CDR3, as DNA: TGTGCCAGCAGCCTTAGGGCCGAGGGACAGAACAATGAGCAGTTCTTC. It encodes CASSLRAEGQNNEQFF. Full variable domain (rest looked up from reference TRBV7-2 and TRBJ2-1): GAGVSQSPSNKVTEKGKDVELRCDPISGHTALYWYRQSLGQGLEFLIYFQGNSAPDKSGLPSDRFSAERTGGSVSTLTIQRTQQEDSAVYLCASSLRAEGQNNEQFFGPGTRLTVL.

In this sample, this clonotype turned up many times. This rearrangement joins TRBV27 to TRBJ1-6; D gene ambiguous. Trimming took off 1 base at V and 9 bases at J, with 7 bases between the two ends. This CDR3 region has 13 residues. CDR1 is MNHEY, CDR2 SMNVEV, per germline (reference sequence). The CDR3 protein is CASSLLWGSPLHF. Here the CDR3 DNA reads TGTGCCAGCAGTTTATTGTGGGGTTCACCCCTCCACTTT.

The table lists this clonotype with many counts. The genes are TRBV5-6 and TRBJ1-2; 9 bases align to TRBD1. Germline-derived CDR1 and CDR2 are SGHDT and YYEEEE. The CDR3 contains 14 residues. J was trimmed by 3 bases and V by 4 bases; bases with no gene match: 4. Written as DNA, the CDR3 is TGTGCCAGCAGCCGGGACAGGGCAGACTATGGCTACACCTTC. This sequence encodes CASSRDRADYGYTF.

This clonotype occurred many times. The chain employs TRBV20-1 and TRBJ2-7; 11 bases line up with TRBD2. CDR1 and CDR2 from the germline V gene are DFQATT and SNEGSKA (reference sequence). The CDR3 length is 14 residues. The V segment lost 4 bases and the J segment 0 bases; nucleotides outside the gene matches: 2. CDR3 coding DNA: TGCAGTGCTAAGACTAGCGGGGTCTCCTACGAGCAGTACTTC. Protein: CSAKTSGVSYEQYF.